The 25 T cell receptor beta chains below all came from one sample that was sequenced in a study of sequential checkpoint blockade in melanoma. The table came from immunoSEQ multiplex PCR; TCRdb's copy has only in-frame clones and leaves some out. The sample holds fewer than 4,500 clones; approximately 21% are singletons and the top ten take approximately 3.7%. The treatment here: randomized to nivolumab then ipilimumab (arm A) or the reverse (arm B). The source was tumor tissue (inferred from file names), collected from a patient given nivolumab and ipilimumab in sequence. These receptors came from a human donor with melanoma.

This clone was observed a handful of times. This chain joins TRBV6-8 and TRBJ2-7; D possibly corresponds to TRBD2 (7 bases). V was pared by 10 bases and J by 2 bases, with 21 bases between. The CDR3 is made up of 15 amino acids. The V gene's germline CDR1 is MNHGY and CDR2 SAAAGT. The CDR3: CATLPGEGTTYEQYF. The CDR3 DNA reads as TGTGCCACCCTTCCAGGGGAGGGAACCACCTACGAGCAGTACTTC.

This clone was picked up many times. The CDR3 is CASSYGRTAKGDIQYF. Here the CDR3 DNA reads TGTGCCAGCAGTTACGGTCGGACAGCGAAAGGGGACATTCAGTACTTC. This rearrangement joins TRBV6-8 to TRBJ2-4; D may be TRBD1 (6 bases). The germline V gene has CDR1 MNHGY and CDR2 SAAAGT. Trimming removed 2 bases at V and 8 bases at J, with 19 bases between. The CDR3 sequence is 16 residues long.

This clone was seen a few times. The chain has TRBV6-8 and TRBJ2-5; 8 bases are a match to TRBD2. Trimming took 10 bases from V and 1 from J; bases not matched to a gene: 8. In germline, CDR1 is MNHGY, CDR2 SAAAGT. This CDR3 region has 14 residues. The CDR3 loop is CAISPGTSQETQYF. CDR3 bases: TGTGCCATCAGCCCCGGGACTAGCCAAGAGACCCAGTACTTC.

This clone is classed as medium-sized. The chain joins TRBV6-8 to TRBJ2-7; D perhaps matches TRBD2 (7 bases). The CDR3 totals 14 residues. V shed 7 bases and J shed 6 bases, with 19 bases lying between them. Germline CDR1 and CDR2: MNHGY and SAAAGT. The CDR3 protein is CASTLGGAGGEQYF. CDR3 nucleotides: TGTGCCAGCACCCTAGGGGGGGCTGGAGGCGAGCAGTACTTC.

Ten or more counts support this clone. V gene TRBV11-3 combines with J gene TRBJ1-4; TRBD1 aligns across 8 bases. With 5 bases clipped from V and 10 bases from J, the junction kept 9 bases outside the gene matches. This CDR3 has 14 amino acids. Germline values: CDR1 SGHNT, CDR2 YENEEA. The CDR3 coding sequence is TGTGCCAGCAGCGTCGGACAGGGAAACGGAAAACTGTTTTTT. It is translated as CASSVGQGNGKLFF.

The chain carries TRBV19 and TRBJ1-1, with D maybe TRBD1 (5 bases). V gave up 3 bases and J gave up 2 bases, with 13 bases separating them. CDR1 and CDR2 (germline): LNHDA, SQIVND (reference sequence). The CDR3 is made up of 15 amino acids. CDR3 residues: CASSIWRQINTEAFF. In DNA, the CDR3 is TGTGCCAGTAGTATTTGGAGACAGATTAACACTGAAGCTTTCTTT.

Here the CDR3 reads CASSLDDSSYNSPLHF. DNA of the CDR3: TGCGCCAGCAGCTTGGATGATAGCTCCTATAATTCACCCCTCCACTTT. This chain joins TRBV5-1 and TRBJ1-6; D call uncertain. CDR3 length: 16 amino acids. The V end lost 0 bases, the J end lost 0 bases, and 7 bases lay between the germline ends. Germline V CDR1 and CDR2: SGHRS, YFSETQ. The entire variable domain, with the rest obtained from reference TRBV5-1 and TRBJ1-6, is as follows: KAGVTQTPRYLIKTRGQQVTLSCSPISGHRSVSWYQQTPGQGLQFLFEYFSETQRNKGNFPGRFSGRQFSNSRSEMNVSTLELGDSALYLCASSLDDSSYNSPLHFGNGTRLTVT.

This clone came up a few times. The CDR3 nucleotides read TGTGCCAGCAGTTCATTCTCGGCTGGGGCCAACGTCCTGACTTTC. Encoded protein: CASSSFSAGANVLTF. V usage is TRBV9 and J usage is TRBJ2-6, with unresolved D. Germline values: CDR1 SGDLS, CDR2 YYNGEE. The CDR3 is made up of 15 amino acids. The V end was cut by 5 bases, the J end by 2 bases, with 11 bases between.

V is TRBV9 and J is TRBJ1-3, with a possible D match to TRBD1 (5 bases). V lost 0 bases and J lost 3, with 10 bases in between. The length of the CDR3 is 15 residues. In germline, CDR1 is SGDLS, CDR2 YYNGEE. CDR3 protein: CASSVGTSLGNTIYF. The CDR3 nucleotides read TGTGCCAGCAGCGTAGGGACATCTCTTGGAAACACCATATATTTT.

This sequence joins TRBV30 and TRBJ2-6; D not resolved. Germline V gene lookup returns CDR1 GTSNPN and CDR2 SVGIG (reference sequence). This CDR3 comprises 15 residues. The V and J ends lost 2 bases and 0 bases respectively, with 8 bases between them. The CDR3 DNA follows: TGTGCCTGGAGTAAGGGTACCTCTGGGGCCAACGTCCTGACTTTC. This sequence encodes CAWSKGTSGANVLTF.

This sequence joins TRBV18 and TRBJ2-3, with D possibly being TRBD1 or TRBD2 (5 bases each). Trimming left V 4 bases short and J 1 base short, with 12 bases between. This CDR3 has 15 amino acids. The germline V gene has CDR1 KGHSH and CDR2 LQKENI. DNA for the CDR3: TGTGCCAGCTCACAAGAGCAGGGACGCACAGATACGCAGTATTTT. Translating it yields CASSQEQGRTDTQYF.

V is TRBV18 and J is TRBJ2-2; D may correspond to TRBD1 or TRBD2 (5 bases each). Trimming took off 3 bases at V and 3 bases at J, with 11 bases between the two ends. The CDR3 contains 15 residues. Germline CDR1 and CDR2: KGHSH and LQKENI. In DNA, the CDR3 is TGTGCCAGCTCACCTGGGCGAGGGGACACCGGGGAGCTGTTTTTT. Protein sequence: CASSPGRGDTGELFF.

This clone was counted a few times. The chain combines TRBV25-1 with TRBJ1-1, with 9 bases that match TRBD1. Losses at the gene ends were 4 bases for V and 4 bases for J; bases not matched to a gene: 13. There are 17 residues in the CDR3. CDR1 and CDR2 from the germline V gene are MGHDK and SYGVNS. The CDR3 bases are TGTGCCAGCAGTGTAGCGGGCGGGACAGGGTTCAGCACTGAAGCTTTCTTT. Translated, it gives CASSVAGGTGFSTEAFF.

This clone is medium-sized within its sample. The CDR3 is CASCGTLGSPLHF. The CDR3 DNA sequence: TGTGCCAGCTGTGGTACGCTCGGTTCACCCCTCCACTTT. This chain joins TRBV6-8 and TRBJ1-6, with unresolved D. Per germline, CDR1 MNHGY and CDR2 SAAAGT. V lost 8 bases and J 9 bases, leaving 14 bases between the germline ends. The CDR3 is 13 residues long.

This clone was observed once. V usage is TRBV18 and J usage is TRBJ1-2; TRBD1 might be the D (5 bases). CDR1 is KGHSH and CDR2 is LQKENI in the germline V gene. Trimming stripped 5 bases from V and 7 bases from J, with 11 bases between. The CDR3 consists of 12 residues. The chain's CDR3 is CASSSGLVGYTF. CDR3 nucleotides: TGTGCCAGCTCATCGGGACTCGTTGGCTACACCTTC.

This clone is labeled medium-sized (0.01 to 0.1%). This rearrangement joins TRBV6-8 to TRBJ1-5; 7 nucleotides line up with TRBD1. The CDR3 is 15 residues long. Germline CDR1 is MNHGY and CDR2 is SAAAGT. The J segment lost 5 bases and the V segment lost 5 bases, leaving 9 bases of the junction unmatched. CDR3 nucleotides: TGTGCCAGCAGTCACCCACACCAGGGGGATCAGCCCCAGCATTTT. It encodes CASSHPHQGDQPQHF.

This clone was seen only a few times. The chain links TRBV9 to TRBJ1-2; D unresolved. Trimming removed 0 bases from V and 6 bases from J, with 12 bases in between. The CDR3 is 14 amino acids. Germline V CDR1 and CDR2: SGDLS, YYNGEE. This CDR3 reads CASSVDGSLDGYTF. The CDR3 nucleotides are TGTGCCAGCAGCGTAGACGGATCTTTGGATGGCTACACCTTC.

The chain has TRBV29-1 and TRBJ1-1; tentative D call: TRBD1 (5 bases). The V end was cut by 4 bases, the J end by 5 bases, with 14 bases between. Germline V CDR1 and CDR2: SQVTM, ANQGSEA. The CDR3 covers 13 residues. CDR3 sequence: CSVVGGWLTEAFF. The CDR3, as DNA: TGCAGCGTTGTGGGGGGTTGGCTTACTGAAGCTTTCTTT.

Judged by abundance, this clone is medium-sized. J is TRBJ2-7 and V is TRBV11-3; D not resolved. Germline V CDR1 and CDR2: SGHNT, YENEEA. V was clipped by 5 bases and J by 2 bases, with 13 bases between them. The CDR3 length is 14 residues. The CDR3 DNA reads as TGTGCCAGCAGCCCTAGGACCAAGACCTACGAGCAGTACTTC. As protein: CASSPRTKTYEQYF.

The sample holds a few counts of this clone. The genes are TRBV16 and TRBJ1-4, with D perhaps matching TRBD1 (5 bases). There are 15 residues in the CDR3. CDR1 KGHSY and CDR2 FQNENV come from the germline V gene. V was shortened by 4 bases and J by 2 bases, with 11 bases between the two germline ends. This CDR3 is CASSRRGGTNEKLFF. The CDR3 region has the DNA TGTGCCAGCAGCCGCCGGGGGGGGACTAATGAAAAACTGTTTTTT.

This clone was detected once. This sequence joins TRBV29-1 and TRBJ2-2; weak D call: TRBD2 (6 bases). Trimming removed 5 bases from V and 2 bases from J, with 12 bases in between. This CDR3 comprises 14 residues. Per germline, CDR1 SQVTM and CDR2 ANQGSEA. DNA for the CDR3: TGCAGCGTTTTATCCGGGAGAAACACCGGGGAGCTGTTTTTT. Translated, it gives CSVLSGRNTGELFF.

This clone is labeled as medium-sized. CDR3 coding DNA: TGTGCCAGCAGCGTAGGGACTGCAGATACGCAGTATTTT. As protein: CASSVGTADTQYF. V usage is TRBV9 and J usage is TRBJ2-3; tentative D call: TRBD2 (5 bases). V shed 0 bases and J shed 4 bases, with 6 bases lying between them. Germline loops: CDR1 SGDLS, CDR2 YYNGEE. The CDR3 loop spans 13 amino acids.

This clone was detected ten times or more. The genes are TRBV4-1 and TRBJ2-2, with D possibly being TRBD1 (6 bases). Germline V gene lookup returns CDR1 MGHRA and CDR2 YSYEKL. CDR3 length: 15 amino acids. V dropped 0 bases and J dropped 6 bases, with 11 bases sitting between them. The CDR3 sequence: CASSQEGAQAGELFF. In DNA form, the CDR3 reads TGCGCCAGCAGCCAAGAGGGGGCGCAGGCCGGGGAGCTGTTTTTT.

The rearrangement joins TRBV29-1 to TRBJ2-2; 8 nucleotides match TRBD2. Trimming removed 3 bases from V and 4 bases from J; junction bases left unmatched: 4. The germline CDR1 and CDR2 sequences are SQVTM and ANQGSEA. This CDR3 is built from 14 residues. CDR3 DNA sequence: TGCAGCGTTGATGTCGGGGGGGTCACCGGGGAGCTGTTTTTT. Its protein is CSVDVGGVTGELFF.

This clone turned up a few times. J is TRBJ1-2 and V is TRBV18; no firm D call. The CDR3 loop spans 13 amino acids. Trimming pared 2 bases from V and 8 bases from J, leaving 12 bases between. The germline V gene encodes CDR1 KGHSH and CDR2 LQKENI. The CDR3: CASSPSDTRGYTF. CDR3 coding DNA: TGTGCCAGCTCACCAAGCGACACCCGGGGCTACACCTTC.